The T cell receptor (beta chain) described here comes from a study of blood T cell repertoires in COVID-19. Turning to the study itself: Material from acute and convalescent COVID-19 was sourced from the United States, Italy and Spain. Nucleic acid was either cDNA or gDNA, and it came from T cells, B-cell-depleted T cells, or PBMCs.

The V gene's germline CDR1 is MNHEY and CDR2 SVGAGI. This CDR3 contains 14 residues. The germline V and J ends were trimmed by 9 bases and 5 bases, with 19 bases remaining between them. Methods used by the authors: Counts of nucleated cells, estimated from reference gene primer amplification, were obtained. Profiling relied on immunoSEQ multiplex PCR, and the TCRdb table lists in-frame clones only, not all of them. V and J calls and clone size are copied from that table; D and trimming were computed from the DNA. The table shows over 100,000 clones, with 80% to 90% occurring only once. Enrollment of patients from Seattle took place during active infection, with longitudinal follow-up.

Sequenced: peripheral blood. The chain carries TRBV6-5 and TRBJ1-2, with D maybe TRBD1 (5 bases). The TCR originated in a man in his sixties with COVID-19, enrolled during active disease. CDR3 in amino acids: CASLSYRQPYGYTF. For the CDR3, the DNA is TGTGCCAGTTTATCCTATCGACAGCCGTATGGCTACACCTTC.